This T cell receptor (beta chain) comes out of a study of a mutant IDH1 vaccine in newly diagnosed glioma. For the study at large: Vaccination began 4-6 weeks post radiotherapy alone, or with temozolomide cycles. Treated patients, averaging around 40 years, were 62.5% male and roughly 40% female.

V shed 1 base and J shed 1 base, with 11 bases lying between them. The CDR3 extends over 15 amino acids. Germline V gene data show CDR1 as SGHDT and CDR2 as YYEEEE. Indicated time point: week 5, during vaccination. Every vaccine dose comprised 300 ug of mutant IDH1 20-mer peptide plus topical imiquimod. This clone was found a few times. Its antigen remains unknown. The table came from immunoSEQ multiplex PCR; TCRdb's copy has only in-frame clones and leaves some out. There are tens of thousands of clones in the sample; 65% to 80% occur only once, and about 7.7% lies in the top ten. The clonotype comes from a man in his forties with glioma. Some clones in this sample may be carry-over from other donors' samples. The chain is built from TRBV5-6 and TRBJ1-1; D gene uncertain. The sequencing here drew on PBMCs, taken from a glioma patient whose treatment included an IDH1 peptide vaccine. The CDR3 region has the DNA TGTGCCAGCAGCTTGTTATTGGCGGGGAACACTGAAGCTTTCTTT. Translation gives CASSLLLAGNTEAFF.